This T cell receptor beta chain was identified during a study of long-term antiretroviral therapy in people with HIV (dated by TCRdb to the early 2020s). For the wider study: The earliest samples were collected approximately a decade before the 2015 WHO recommendation for immediate ART, a period when ART was typically delayed until CD4 counts fell. Test extractions of a monoclonal T-cell line alongside 33 polyclonal samples showed no cross-contamination during QIAcube processing. A total of 150 to 200 cryopreserved PBMC samples came from roughly 30 adults with confirmed HIV infection and were collected serially over a mean of about six years (range 1-12). About 35% of the 30 participants with HIV were female. This retrospective serial study examined whether starting ART and sustained HIV suppression were associated with changes in the composition and diversity of the TRB repertoire in peripheral blood.

Participants were included only if at least one PBMC sample before ART initiation and at least two post-ART samples were available. All participants with HIV were treated in the United States of America. Before DNA extraction, cryopreserved samples containing 1-10 million PBMC were thawed and washed. At the time of the earliest PBMC sample, participants with HIV were aged between about 20 and 60 years. Each participant contributed PBMC samples from 1-4 timepoints before ART initiation and 2-8 timepoints after ART initiation, with a median of 7 samples. For every participant, serial HIV viral load, CD4+ T-cell count, ART history and demographic data were obtained. A Qiagen kit on a QIAcube was used to extract genomic DNA from unsorted PBMC, with samples processed in batches of 12. The immunoSEQ hsTCRB v3.0 assay was used at survey level resolution for TRB variable region sequencing. A depth of roughly 35,000-50,000 T-cell genomes per sample was targeted for TRB sequencing. TRB libraries were pooled and sequenced on an Illumina MiSeq using a v3 150-cycle kit. In the original analysis: Analysis of repertoires was carried out in R inside a reproducible Nextflow workflow spanning QC, data transformation and analysis. Custom analyses were implemented in LymphoSeq2, an R package for AIRR-Seq data exploration. A handful of samples that produced fewer than 5000 total TRB sequences were removed, so approximately 170 HIV repertoires were analyzed. Among the 180 to 200 retained HIV repertoires, 55 to 65 were collected before ART initiation and approximately 130 after ART initiation. Repertoires were downsampled to 5000 TRB nucleotide sequences, with summary statistics averaged over 100 downsampling iterations. TRB sequences were retained for analysis only if CDR3 regions of at least seven amino acids were present. Diversity was measured with a Shannon entropy-derived clonality score and the Gini coefficient. In the repertoire networks, any two of the top 5000 CDR3 amino acid sequences were connected whenever the two sequences differed by an edit distance of one. Antigen specificity groups and MHC restriction were predicted for TRB CDR3 amino acid sequences with GLIPH2. To flag known associations with CMV, EBV, HIV or tissue antigens, CDR3 amino acid sequences were compared against VDJdb and McPAS-TCR. Pre-ART, post-ART and control groups were compared with Wilcoxon signed-rank tests and Holm-Bonferroni correction. TCRdb holds this immuneACCESS table with in-frame rearrangements only. Some clones are missing; in checked studies, unresolved V genes explain under half, and the rest has no known cause. For V, J and clone size, that table is used; D and trimming come from the DNA. The sample records roughly 12,000 clones, roughly 79% of which are singletons. Of the sample, roughly 10% is held by the ten largest clones.

What the study reported, not specific to this receptor: Starting ART was linked to a significant rise in TRB diversity, yet even with long-term ART the diversity remained significantly lower than in transplant donor controls. At every time point, the repertoire was dominated by expanded TRB clones first identified before ART initiation, although this dominance fluctuated and, in many PLHIV, declined after ART. Unsorted PBMC were profiled instead of sorted CD4+ and CD8+ T cells because pre-ART samples had limited cell numbers. HIV repertoires had narrower CDR3 length ranges than controls, and the network structure suggested an antigen-experienced repertoire that shifted only slightly toward naive after ART. Samples dated from the mid-2000s to the late 2010s, and the ART regimens used may be less effective than current ones. Inferences about post-ART repertoire changes are limited because no data were available on ART adherence, viral resistance or therapy changes. Because PBMC availability was limited, only the TCR beta chain was sequenced, with no alpha chain pairing.

Based on the germline V gene, the CDR1 and CDR2 sequences are MDHEN and SYDVKM. The CDR3 covers 14 residues, taking in both the cysteine and the phenylalanine. Just CDR3 DNA is preserved here, 42 bases in frame from base 1. Trimming removed 3 bases from V and 5 bases from J, leaving 11 bases between the germline ends. This clone has just a few counts. Its antigen remains unidentified. No quality values exist for individual bases; no much larger clone is one base distant. The chain is encoded by TRBV28 joined to TRBJ1-5; TRBD1 might be the D gene, on 5 matching bases. The clonotype was recovered from a middle-aged woman with HIV. The sequencing here drew on unsorted PBMCs, taken 0.8 years before starting antiretroviral therapy. The sequenced DNA is TGTGCCAGCAGTTTGTCAGGGTCCTATCAGCCCCAGCATTTT. Its protein reads: CASSLSGSYQPQHF.